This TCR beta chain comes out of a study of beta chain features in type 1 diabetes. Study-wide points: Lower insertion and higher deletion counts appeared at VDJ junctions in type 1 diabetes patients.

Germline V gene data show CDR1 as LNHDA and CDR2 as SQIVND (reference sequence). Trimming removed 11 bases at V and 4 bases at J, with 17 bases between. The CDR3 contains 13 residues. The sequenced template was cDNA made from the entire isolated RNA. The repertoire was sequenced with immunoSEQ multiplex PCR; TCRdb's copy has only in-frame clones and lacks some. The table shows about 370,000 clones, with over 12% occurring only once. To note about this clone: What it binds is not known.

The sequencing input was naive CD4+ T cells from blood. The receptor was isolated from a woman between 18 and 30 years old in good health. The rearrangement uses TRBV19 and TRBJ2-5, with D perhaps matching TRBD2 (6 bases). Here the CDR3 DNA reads TGTGCCGCTAGGGACTCAATACGAGAGACCCAGTACTTC. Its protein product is CAARDSIRETQYF.